One and the same sample provided the 24 T cell receptor beta chains below, sequenced in a study of T cell changes during pregnancy in multiple sclerosis. This table comes from immunoSEQ multiplex PCR, and its TCRdb copy is limited to in-frame clones, with some not included. The sample lists fewer than 35,000 clones, 91% seen once, with 2.8% in the top ten. The material was CD4+ T cells from peripheral blood mononuclear cells, obtained in the third trimester of pregnancy. These receptor sequences come from a female donor in good health, enrolled as a control in a pregnancy study.

The chain uses TRBV7-2 and TRBJ1-5, with 8 bases aligning to TRBD1. Per germline, CDR1 SGHTA and CDR2 FQGNSA. V shed 2 bases, J shed 0 bases, and the junction held 9 bases outside the gene matches. The CDR3 contains 18 residues. CDR3 DNA: TGTGCCAGCAGCTTACCAGGACAGGGTTCCTATAGCAATCAGCCCCAGCATTTT. It codes for CASSLPGQGSYSNQPQHF.

V and J are TRBV4-1 and TRBJ2-3; a possible D gene is TRBD1 (6 bases). CDR3 length equals 14 residues. Looked up from germline, CDR1 is MGHRA and CDR2 is YSYEKL. The V end lost 4 bases, the J end lost 6 bases, and 14 bases lay between the germline ends. The CDR3 DNA reads TGCGCCAGCAGCCTCCTAGGGGGACGCGATACGCAGTATTTT. Translated, it gives CASSLLGGRDTQYF.

The chain employs TRBV15 and TRBJ2-1; 7 positions match TRBD2. Germline trimming cut 2 bases from V and 0 bases from J; bases unmatched to any gene: 7. This CDR3 spans 17 amino acids. CDR1 and CDR2 (germline): LNHNV, YYDKDF (reference sequence). CDR3 protein: CATSRMRGLSSYNEQFF. The CDR3 DNA reads TGTGCCACCAGCAGAATGCGGGGGTTAAGCTCCTACAATGAGCAGTTCTTC.

This chain connects TRBV9 to TRBJ2-5; 11 nucleotides match TRBD2. CDR1 is SGDLS, CDR2 YYNGEE, per germline. Trimming cost V 0 bases and J 5 bases; bases outside gene matches: 6. The CDR3 has 16 amino acids. DNA of the CDR3: TGTGCCAGCAGCGTAGGAGGGTCTAGCGGGGGGGAGACCCAGTACTTC. This gives the protein CASSVGGSSGGETQYF.

This clone is a singleton in its sample. The CDR3 DNA reads as TGCGCCAGCTCCAGCAACTATCGGCAGTACTTC. The encoded protein is CASSSNYRQYF. The V gene is TRBV5-1, the J gene TRBJ2-7; no definite D call. Trimming stripped 7 bases from V and 9 bases from J, with 14 bases between. This CDR3 is built from 11 residues. Germline V CDR1 and CDR2: SGHRS, YFSETQ.

This clone was recorded once. The chain employs TRBV7-2 and TRBJ2-1; 8 bases agree with TRBD2. From germline, CDR1 is SGHTA and CDR2 FQGNSA. The CDR3 has 15 amino acids. The V and J ends lost 3 bases and 7 bases, in that order; junction bases with no gene match: 8. CDR3 DNA: TGTGCCAGCAGCTTCCAAGGTAGCGGGGCGAATGAGCAGTTCTTC. It translates to CASSFQGSGANEQFF. Full variable domain (outside the CDR3, taken from reference TRBV7-2 and TRBJ2-1): GAGVSQSPSNKVTEKGKDVELRCDPISGHTALYWYRQSLGQGLEFLIYFQGNSAPDKSGLPSDRFSAERTGGSVSTLTIQRTQQEDSAVYLCASSFQGSGANEQFFGPGTRLTVL.

The genes are TRBV7-2 and TRBJ2-1, with TRBD2 matching 11 bases. V shed 0 bases and J 8 bases; nucleotides not matched to a gene: 3. CDR1 is SGHTA, CDR2 FQGNSA, per germline. This CDR3 has 15 amino acids. Here the CDR3 DNA reads TGTGCCAGCAGCTTAGCGCTTAGCGGGAGGGATGAGCAGTTCTTC. Amino acids: CASSLALSGRDEQFF.

The chain recombines TRBV19 with TRBJ1-4, with TRBD1 matching 7 bases. This CDR3 region has 15 residues. Germline V gene data show CDR1 as LNHDA and CDR2 as SQIVND (reference sequence). The V gene end was trimmed by 6 bases and the J gene end by 3 bases; junction bases not matched to a gene: 7. CDR3 coding DNA: TGTGCCAGTAGGCGTACCGGGACAGCTAATGAAAAACTGTTTTTT. It yields the protein CASRRTGTANEKLFF.

This chain joins TRBV7-2 and TRBJ1-2; 8 bases map to TRBD1. The CDR3 covers 13 residues. Germline V lookup: CDR1 SGHTA, CDR2 FQGNSA. V lost 5 bases to trimming and J lost 7 bases; unmatched junction nucleotides: 6. In DNA form, the CDR3 reads TGTGCCAGCAGCCCGGACAGGGTGGCTGGCTACACCTTC. This codes for CASSPDRVAGYTF.

The V and J genes are TRBV5-1 and TRBJ1-6; a weak D match, TRBD1 (6 bases). Germline assignment: CDR1 SGHRS and CDR2 YFSETQ. V shed 4 bases and J shed 5 bases, with 13 bases lying between them. CDR3 length equals 15 residues. In DNA, the CDR3 is TGCGCCAGCAGCAACAGGGTGGGAAATAATTCACCCCTCCACTTT. Protein: CASSNRVGNNSPLHF.

This chain joins TRBV6-5 and TRBJ1-1, with 11 bases matching TRBD1. Germline loops: CDR1 MNHEY, CDR2 SVGAGI. After removal of 6 bases from V and 4 bases from J, the junction contained 7 bases not matched to a gene. This CDR3 has 15 residues. The CDR3 nucleotides are TGTGCCAGCAGCCGCTCCGGGACAGGGGGCACTGAAGCTTTCTTT. This codes for CASSRSGTGGTEAFF.

The rearrangement links TRBV28 to TRBJ2-4, with a possible D match to TRBD2 (6 bases). CDR3 length: 15 residues. CDR1 and CDR2 from the germline V gene are MDHEN and SYDVKM. V lost 1 base, J lost 7 bases, and 14 bases lay in between. The CDR3 DNA reads TGTGCCAGCAGTTTATTCGAGAGCGGGCAGAACATTCAGTACTTC. Encoded protein: CASSLFESGQNIQYF.

This chain connects TRBV5-4 to TRBJ2-5; 15 bases align to TRBD2. The V gene end was trimmed by 4 bases and the J gene end by 5 bases; junction bases not matched to a gene: 12. The CDR3 covers 18 residues. The V gene's germline CDR1 is SGHNT and CDR2 YYREEE (reference sequence). CDR3 DNA sequence: TGTGCCAGCAGCGGGACTAGCGGGGGGCCTCTTATGGGGGAGACCCAGTACTTC. The encoded protein is CASSGTSGGPLMGETQYF. Based on the CDR3 plus reference TRBV5-4 and TRBJ2-5, the full variable domain is ETGVTQSPTHLIKTRGQQVTLRCSSQSGHNTVSWYQQALGQGPQFIFQYYREEENGRGNFPPRFSGLQFPNYSSELNVNALELDDSALYLCASSGTSGGPLMGETQYFGPGTRLLVL.

The rearrangement links TRBV7-2 to TRBJ2-2; 10 bases align to TRBD2. V dropped 4 bases and J dropped 2; count of bases not matched to a gene: 4. CDR1 and CDR2 (germline): SGHTA, FQGNSA. CDR3 length equals 16 residues. The CDR3 here is CASSYGLAVNTGELFF. The CDR3 nucleotides read TGTGCCAGCAGCTACGGACTAGCGGTAAACACCGGGGAGCTGTTTTTT. The entire variable domain, with the rest obtained from reference TRBV7-2 and TRBJ2-2, is as follows: GAGVSQSPSNKVTEKGKDVELRCDPISGHTALYWYRQSLGQGLEFLIYFQGNSAPDKSGLPSDRFSAERTGGSVSTLTIQRTQQEDSAVYLCASSYGLAVNTGELFFGEGSRLTVL.

On this clone: Other DNA sequences in the sample encode the same CDR3. This chain joins TRBV20-1 and TRBJ2-5; the D is unclear. Germline CDR1 and CDR2: DFQATT and SNEGSKA (reference sequence). V was trimmed by 4 bases and J by 5 bases, leaving 5 bases between them. There are 10 residues in the CDR3. CDR3 nucleotide sequence: TGCAGTGCTATTAGTGAGACCCAGTACTTC. Protein: CSAISETQYF.

The chain couples TRBV7-9 to TRBJ1-1, with 12 bases matching TRBD1. Trimming at V came to 5 bases and at J to 2 bases, leaving 6 bases not matched to a gene. From germline, CDR1 is SEHNR and CDR2 FQNEAQ (reference sequence). CDR3 length: 16 amino acids. CDR3 residues: CASSPSGTGGNTEAFF. In DNA form, the CDR3 reads TGTGCCAGCAGCCCCTCCGGGACAGGGGGCAACACTGAAGCTTTCTTT.

This sequence joins TRBV19 and TRBJ2-7, with 12 positions matching TRBD2. Germline assignment: CDR1 LNHDA and CDR2 SQIVND (reference sequence). With 5 bases clipped from V and 0 bases from J, the junction kept 2 bases outside the gene matches. The CDR3 is 15 amino acids. The CDR3 sequence: CASSLAGGISYEQYF. The DNA of the CDR3 is TGTGCCAGTAGTCTAGCGGGAGGGATCTCCTACGAGCAGTACTTC.

V usage is TRBV9 and J usage is TRBJ2-2, with a weak D call TRBD1 (5 bases). CDR1 and CDR2 from the germline V gene are SGDLS and YYNGEE. Trimming pared 1 base from V and 2 bases from J, leaving 12 bases between. CDR3 length: 16 amino acids. The CDR3 bases are TGTGCCAGCAGCGTAACTGGGGCCCTAAACACCGGGGAGCTGTTTTTT. It specifies CASSVTGALNTGELFF.

V and J are TRBV23-1 and TRBJ1-2; D is unclear. TRBV23-1 is given ORF status, its function remaining uncertain. The CDR3 spans 16 residues. The V and J ends lost 1 base and 0 bases respectively, with 12 bases between them. Written as DNA, the CDR3 is TGCGCCAGCAGTCAATTGATCGGAGAAGCTAACTATGGCTACACCTTC. It translates to CASSQLIGEANYGYTF.

The CDR3 loop reads CATVPGQGRDEQFF. The CDR3 nucleotides read TGTGCCACCGTTCCGGGACAGGGCAGGGATGAGCAGTTCTTC. This chain connects TRBV28 to TRBJ2-1; 9 nucleotides align to TRBD1. Germline V gene lookup returns CDR1 MDHEN and CDR2 SYDVKM. The trim removed 10 bases at V and 8 bases at J, leaving 12 bases unmatched. The CDR3 length is 14 residues.

The chain uses TRBV5-8 and TRBJ2-2; 9 bases map to TRBD1. V was clipped by 1 base and J by 5 bases; unmatched bases: 3. Germline V CDR1 and CDR2: SGHTS, YDEGEE. This CDR3 spans 15 amino acids. CDR3 DNA sequence: TGTGCCAGCAGCTTGACGGGACAGGGAACCGGGGAGCTGTTTTTT. Translation: CASSLTGQGTGELFF.

In this sample, this clone turned up once. The chain couples TRBV4-1 to TRBJ2-3; possibly TRBD2 for D (5 bases). The CDR3 sequence is 15 residues long. Trimming pared 0 bases from V and 0 bases from J, leaving 7 bases between. The germline V gene has CDR1 MGHRA and CDR2 YSYEKL. In nucleotides, the CDR3 is TGCGCCAGCAGCCAAGACTGGACTAGCACAGATACGCAGTATTTT. Encoded protein: CASSQDWTSTDTQYF.

The gene calls are TRBV27 and TRBJ2-7; a possible D gene is TRBD2 (6 bases). Germline CDR1 is MNHEY and CDR2 is SMNVEV (reference sequence). V lost 1 base to trimming and J lost 7 bases, with 11 bases between them. There are 13 residues in the CDR3. The CDR3 spells CASSLWLAREQYF. The CDR3, as DNA: TGTGCCAGCAGTTTATGGCTAGCGAGAGAGCAGTACTTC.

V gene TRBV9 combines with J gene TRBJ2-3, with TRBD2 matching 12 bases. The CDR3 is made up of 16 amino acids. J lost 2 bases, V lost 4 bases, and 5 bases had no gene match. Germline V CDR1 and CDR2: SGDLS, YYNGEE. The DNA of the CDR3 is TGTGCCAGCAGCCCACTAGCGGGAGGCCCCACAGATACGCAGTATTTT. The encoded protein is CASSPLAGGPTDTQYF.